Shown below are 17 T cell receptor beta chains from a single sample sequenced in a study of a mutant IDH1 vaccine in newly diagnosed glioma. Sample time point: baseline, week 1 (first vaccination visit). This sample's treatment: pre-vaccination baseline after standard-of-care therapy. The data were produced by immunoSEQ multiplex PCR, yet TCRdb's version contains in-frame clones alone and is incomplete. Of 99,000 or so clones listed, 85% to 90% are singletons. The sample consisted of PBMCs, taken from a glioma patient treated with radiotherapy, temozolomide or both. Receptors were obtained from a woman aged 45-65 years with glioma.

The gene calls are TRBV7-9 and TRBJ2-7; 8 bases are shared with TRBD1. The CDR3 covers 12 residues. Germline V gene sequence: CDR1 SEHNR, CDR2 FQNEAQ (reference sequence). V lost 8 bases to trimming and J lost 3 bases; unmatched junction nucleotides: 3. As DNA, the CDR3 is TGTGCCAGCGGACAGGGCAACTACGAGCAGTACTTC. Protein sequence: CASGQGNYEQYF.

This clone was observed a single time. The chain combines TRBV5-6 with TRBJ1-1, with a weak D call TRBD1 (6 bases). Germline loops: CDR1 SGHDT, CDR2 YYEEEE. V was cut by 2 bases and J by 6 bases, with 11 bases left in between. The CDR3 covers 13 residues. The CDR3 DNA sequence: TGTGCCAGCAGCTTTCTGGGGGGCCCTGAAGCTTTCTTT. Protein sequence: CASSFLGGPEAFF. The full variable domain, completed using reference TRBV5-6 and TRBJ1-1, is DAGVTQSPTHLIKTRGQQVTLRCSPKSGHDTVSWYQQALGQGPQFIFQYYEEEERQRGNFPDRFSGHQFPNYSSELNVNALLLGDSALYLCASSFLGGPEAFFGQGTRLTVV.

In this sample, this clone turned up once. The chain uses TRBV9 and TRBJ2-7; D unclear. The CDR3 length is 13 residues. Trimming stripped 0 bases from V and 9 bases from J, with 13 bases between. Germline assignment: CDR1 SGDLS and CDR2 YYNGEE. This CDR3 is CASSVGAVGGQYF. Written as DNA, the CDR3 is TGTGCCAGCAGCGTAGGGGCCGTGGGTGGGCAGTACTTC.

This chain connects TRBV5-5 to TRBJ1-5; D gene ambiguous. Germline assignment: CDR1 SGHKS and CDR2 YYEKEE (reference sequence). There are 13 residues in the CDR3. Trimming took off 0 bases at V and 5 bases at J, with 6 bases between the two ends. CDR3 loop: CASSLEYDQPQHF. The CDR3, as DNA: TGTGCCAGCAGCTTGGAATACGATCAGCCCCAGCATTTT.

This clone has a handful of counts. The chain carries TRBV27 and TRBJ1-1; no clear D gene. The germline V gene encodes CDR1 MNHEY and CDR2 SMNVEV (reference sequence). CDR3 length: 12 residues. Trimming took off 2 bases at V and 8 bases at J, with 9 bases between the two ends. The CDR3 DNA sequence: TGTGCCAGCAGTTTAATAGTCTCCGAAGCTTTCTTT. Translating it yields CASSLIVSEAFF.

The chain's CDR3 is CSVGAGATTDTQYF. The CDR3 coding sequence is TGCAGCGTTGGAGCGGGAGCAACAACAGATACGCAGTATTTT. The V gene is TRBV29-1, the J gene TRBJ2-3; 8 nucleotides agree with TRBD2. Germline V lookup: CDR1 SQVTM, CDR2 ANQGSEA. The CDR3 covers 14 residues. V gave up 4 bases and J gave up 3 bases; unmatched junction bases: 6.

The J gene is TRBJ1-3, the V gene TRBV5-1; D is uncertain. The CDR3 is 14 amino acids. Trimming pared 3 bases from V and 7 bases from J, leaving 14 bases between. CDR1 is SGHRS and CDR2 is YFSETQ in the germline V gene. The CDR3 nucleotides are TGCGCCAGCAGCTCCTCGGGCCGAACTAACACCATATATTTT. Translating it yields CASSSSGRTNTIYF. The whole variable domain, remainder taken from reference TRBV5-1 and TRBJ1-3, is KAGVTQTPRYLIKTRGQQVTLSCSPISGHRSVSWYQQTPGQGLQFLFEYFSETQRNKGNFPGRFSGRQFSNSRSEMNVSTLELGDSALYLCASSSSGRTNTIYFGEGSWLTVV.

The chain combines TRBV28 with TRBJ1-4, with no clear D. The CDR3 has 14 residues. The V gene lost 5 bases and the J gene lost 6 bases, with 13 bases spanning the gap. Germline V gene sequence: CDR1 MDHEN, CDR2 SYDVKM. For the CDR3, the DNA is TGTGCCAGCAGTCAAAAATGGCCAGATGAAAAACTGTTTTTT. This encodes CASSQKWPDEKLFF.

This chain connects TRBV5-4 to TRBJ1-4; D may be TRBD1 (6 bases). Looked up from germline, CDR1 is SGHNT and CDR2 is YYREEE (reference sequence). Trimming took 5 bases from V and 8 from J, leaving 22 bases between them. The CDR3 has 16 residues. CDR3 residues: CASRMGTSPGAEKLFF. In DNA, the CDR3 is TGTGCCAGCAGGATGGGGACTTCTCCGGGGGCCGAAAAACTGTTTTTT.

V gene TRBV27 combines with J gene TRBJ2-2; 9 bases are a match to TRBD2. The CDR3 is 16 residues long. With V trimmed by 5 bases and J by 4 bases, 8 bases remained unmatched. The germline gives CDR1 MNHEY, CDR2 SMNVEV (reference sequence). The CDR3 protein is CASSPLAGDSTGELFF. DNA of the CDR3: TGTGCCAGCAGTCCCTTAGCGGGAGATAGCACCGGGGAGCTGTTTTTT.

This clone was seen only a few times. The genes are TRBV6-5 and TRBJ1-1, with no clear D. The germline V gene has CDR1 MNHEY and CDR2 SVGAGI. The CDR3 runs to 11 residues. Deletions cut 8 bases from V and 0 bases from J, with 4 bases between. Here the CDR3 DNA reads TGTGCCAGCGGGCTGAACACTGAAGCTTTCTTT. Protein sequence: CASGLNTEAFF.

The genes are TRBV9 and TRBJ2-1, with 14 positions matching TRBD2. CDR1 and CDR2 (germline): SGDLS, YYNGEE. V gave up 3 bases and J gave up 8 bases; unmatched junction bases: 7. The CDR3 length is 16 residues. The CDR3 bases are TGTGCCAGCAGCGACCGGACTAGCGGGAGGACCTATGAGCAGTTCTTC. It codes for CASSDRTSGRTYEQFF. Full variable domain (outside the CDR3, taken from reference TRBV9 and TRBJ2-1): DSGVTQTPKHLITATGQRVTLRCSPRSGDLSVYWYQQSLDQGLQFLIQYYNGEERAKGNILERFSAQQFPDLHSELNLSSLELGDSALYFCASSDRTSGRTYEQFFGPGTRLTVL.

This chain joins TRBV7-8 and TRBJ1-4; D is uncertain. The V gene lost 5 bases and the J gene lost 7 bases, with 14 bases spanning the gap. CDR1 is SGHVS and CDR2 is FQNEAQ in the germline V gene. This CDR3 region has 14 residues. CDR3 loop: CASSPSIHVEKLFF. CDR3 DNA sequence: TGTGCCAGCAGCCCCTCTATCCATGTTGAAAAACTGTTTTTT. The entire variable domain, with the rest obtained from reference TRBV7-8 and TRBJ1-4, is as follows: GAGVSQSPRYKVAKRGQDVALRCDPISGHVSLFWYQQALGQGPEFLTYFQNEAQLDKSGLPSDRFFAERPEGSVSTLKIQRTQQEDSAVYLCASSPSIHVEKLFFGSGTQLSVL.

This clone was found once. This sequence joins TRBV5-6 and TRBJ1-3; D call uncertain. The CDR3 sequence is 15 residues long. V was trimmed by 0 bases and J by 0 bases, leaving 7 bases between them. Germline V gene data show CDR1 as SGHDT and CDR2 as YYEEEE. CDR3 sequence: CASSLDGYSGNTIYF. CDR3 bases: TGTGCCAGCAGCTTGGACGGCTACTCTGGAAACACCATATATTTT.

V gene TRBV5-1 combines with J gene TRBJ2-5; D is unresolved. Between the trimmed V and J ends, which lost 4 bases and 1 base, there was a span of 11 bases. The CDR3 sequence is 14 residues long. The germline CDR1 and CDR2 sequences are SGHRS and YFSETQ. CDR3 nucleotide sequence: TGCGCCAGCAGCGCCACAGCCAGCCAAGAGACCCAGTACTTC. It encodes CASSATASQETQYF.

About this clone itself: At the DNA level, this CDR3 is encoded by other sequences in the same sample as well. This chain joins TRBV5-1 and TRBJ1-3, with unresolved D. This CDR3 comprises 14 residues. From germline, CDR1 is SGHRS and CDR2 YFSETQ. V was shortened by 4 bases and J by 0 bases, with 8 bases between the two germline ends. The CDR3 spells CASSPDLSGNTIYF. The CDR3 coding sequence is TGCGCCAGCAGCCCAGACCTCTCTGGAAACACCATATATTTT.

The V call is TRBV5-8, the J call TRBJ2-5; the D is unclear. CDR3 length equals 11 residues. Germline lookup yields CDR1 SGHTS and CDR2 YDEGEE. Trimming took off 2 bases at V and 1 base at J, with 0 bases between the two ends. The CDR3 region has the DNA TGTGCCAGCAGCTTCCAAGAGACCCAGTACTTC. It codes for CASSFQETQYF.